This TCR beta chain was retrieved from a study of monozygotic twins with inflammatory bowel disease. No sorting of T cells preceded isolation of total RNA from whole blood. On this clonotype: Antigen: not known.

Study-level findings and limits: Findings did not support one strong IBD-associated signal or clonotype.

CDR3 length: 15 residues. The germline gives CDR1 SNHLY, CDR2 FYNNEI. The team made cDNA by running eight separate reactions for each sample. TCRdb derives one entry per CDR3 protein from the 5' RACE reads, leaving out DNA. The sample is made up of some 440,000 distinct CDR3 sequences, and the top ten hold around 2.4% of it. The sequenced sample consisted of blood. The chain couples TRBV2 to TRBJ1-3. The TCR comes from a human donor with ulcerative colitis or Crohn's disease, or a healthy co-twin of an affected twin (not recorded which). The CDR3 is CASREDSSSGNTIYF.